At least ten counts were recorded for the clone carrying this T cell receptor (beta chain). This sample is part of a study of human T cells and chemical hapten exposure. Across the whole study: Per-sample TCR yield variability stemmed mainly from small pooled library volume differences.

Single cDNA molecules in the library carried unique molecular identifiers attached during preparation. TCRdb re-derived calls from the RACE reads in MiXCR, one entry per CDR3 protein. The sample lists 95,000 or so distinct CDR3 sequences; more than 9.5% were seen once. The time point here: patch test 2, 6 weeks after DPC sensitization. Treatment specified: therapeutic diphenylcyclopropenone sensitization with weekly scalp DPC. Alopecia patients, 18 to 70 years old and DPC-suitable, served as donors. Per germline, CDR1 SGHTA and CDR2 FQGNSA. This CDR3 region has 13 residues. Trimming shortened V by 0 bases and J by 0 bases, and 3 bases separated the two germline ends.

The starting material was whole blood, obtained in connection with sensitization to the hapten diphenylcyclopropenone (DPC). The rearrangement links TRBV7-2 to TRBJ2-7; D remains ambiguous. This clonotype was sampled from a woman between 40 and 50 years old with alopecia areata. Some clones in this sample may be carry-over from other donors' samples. CDR3 amino acids: CASSLAGSYEQYF. The DNA for the CDR3 is TGTGCCAGCAGCTTAGCTGGCTCCTACGAGCAGTACTTC.